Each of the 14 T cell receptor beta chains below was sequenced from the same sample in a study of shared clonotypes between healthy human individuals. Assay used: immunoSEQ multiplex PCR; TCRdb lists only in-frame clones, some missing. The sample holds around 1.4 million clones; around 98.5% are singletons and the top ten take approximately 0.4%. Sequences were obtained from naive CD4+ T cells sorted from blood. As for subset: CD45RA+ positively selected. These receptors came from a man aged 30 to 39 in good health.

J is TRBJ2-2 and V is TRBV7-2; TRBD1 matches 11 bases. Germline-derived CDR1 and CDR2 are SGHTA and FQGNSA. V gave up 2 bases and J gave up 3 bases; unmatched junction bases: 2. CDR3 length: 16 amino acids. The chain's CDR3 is CASSLRDRGYTGELFF. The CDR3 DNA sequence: TGTGCCAGCAGCTTAAGGGACAGGGGGTACACCGGGGAGCTGTTTTTT.

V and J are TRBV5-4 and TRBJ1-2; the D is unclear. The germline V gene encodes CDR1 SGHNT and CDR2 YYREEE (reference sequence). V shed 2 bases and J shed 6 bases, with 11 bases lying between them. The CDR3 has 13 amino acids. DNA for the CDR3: TGTGCCAGCAGCTTTCCCGACGGCGATGGCTACACCTTC. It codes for CASSFPDGDGYTF.

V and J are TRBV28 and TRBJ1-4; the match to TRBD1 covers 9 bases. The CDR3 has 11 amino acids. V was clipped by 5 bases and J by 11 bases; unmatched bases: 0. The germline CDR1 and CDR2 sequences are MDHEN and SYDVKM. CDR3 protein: CASSDRGKLFF. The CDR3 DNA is TGTGCCAGCAGTGACAGGGGGAAACTGTTTTTT.

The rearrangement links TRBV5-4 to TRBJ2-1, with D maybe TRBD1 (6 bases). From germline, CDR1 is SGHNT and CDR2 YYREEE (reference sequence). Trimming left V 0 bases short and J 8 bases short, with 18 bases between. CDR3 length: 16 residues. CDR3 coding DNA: TGTGCCAGCAGCTTGGAGGGACACCGGACGCCTCATGAGCAGTTCTTC. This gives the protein CASSLEGHRTPHEQFF. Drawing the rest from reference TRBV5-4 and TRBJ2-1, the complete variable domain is ETGVTQSPTHLIKTRGQQVTLRCSSQSGHNTVSWYQQALGQGPQFIFQYYREEENGRGNFPPRFSGLQFPNYSSELNVNALELDDSALYLCASSLEGHRTPHEQFFGPGTRLTVL.

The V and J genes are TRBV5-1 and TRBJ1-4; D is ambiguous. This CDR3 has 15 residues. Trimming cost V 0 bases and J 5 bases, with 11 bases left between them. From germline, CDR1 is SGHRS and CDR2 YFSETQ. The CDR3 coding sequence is TGCGCCAGCAGCTTGGCCAGTTTCGGGAATGAAAAACTGTTTTTT. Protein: CASSLASFGNEKLFF. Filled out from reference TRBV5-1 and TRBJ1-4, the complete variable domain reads KAGVTQTPRYLIKTRGQQVTLSCSPISGHRSVSWYQQTPGQGLQFLFEYFSETQRNKGNFPGRFSGRQFSNSRSEMNVSTLELGDSALYLCASSLASFGNEKLFFGSGTQLSVL.

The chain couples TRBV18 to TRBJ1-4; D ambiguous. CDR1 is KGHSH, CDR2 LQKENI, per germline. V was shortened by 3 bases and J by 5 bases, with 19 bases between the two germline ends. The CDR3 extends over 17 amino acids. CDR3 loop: CASSPLGPRGWNEKLFF. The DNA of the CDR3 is TGTGCCAGCTCACCCCTAGGGCCCCGCGGCTGGAATGAAAAACTGTTTTTT. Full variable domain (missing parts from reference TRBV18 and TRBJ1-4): NAGVMQNPRHLVRRRGQEARLRCSPMKGHSHVYWYRQLPEEGLKFMVYLQKENIIDESGMPKERFSAEFPKEGPSILRIQQVVRGDSAAYFCASSPLGPRGWNEKLFFGSGTQLSVL.

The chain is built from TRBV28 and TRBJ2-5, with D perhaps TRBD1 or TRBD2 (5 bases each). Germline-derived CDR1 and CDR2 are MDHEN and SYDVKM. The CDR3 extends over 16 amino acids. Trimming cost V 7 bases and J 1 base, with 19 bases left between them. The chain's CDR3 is CASNSRGVGVQETQYF. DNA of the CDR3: TGTGCCAGCAACTCGAGGGGCGTCGGGGTCCAAGAGACCCAGTACTTC.

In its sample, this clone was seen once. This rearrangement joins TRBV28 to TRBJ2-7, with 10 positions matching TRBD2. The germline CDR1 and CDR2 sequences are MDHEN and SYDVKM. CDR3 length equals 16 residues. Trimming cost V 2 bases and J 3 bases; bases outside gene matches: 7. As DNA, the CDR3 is TGTGCCAGCAGTTTACCTGGACTAGCGGATCGCTACGAGCAGTACTTC. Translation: CASSLPGLADRYEQYF.

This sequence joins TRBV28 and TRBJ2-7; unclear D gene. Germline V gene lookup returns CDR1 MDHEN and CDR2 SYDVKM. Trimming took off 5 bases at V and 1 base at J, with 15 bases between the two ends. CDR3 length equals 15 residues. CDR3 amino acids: CASSRTKDRSYEQYF. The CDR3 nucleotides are TGTGCCAGCAGTAGGACGAAGGATCGATCCTACGAGCAGTACTTC. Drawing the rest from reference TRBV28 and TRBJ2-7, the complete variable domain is DVKVTQSSRYLVKRTGEKVFLECVQDMDHENMFWYRQDPGLGLRLIYFSYDVKMKEKGDIPEGYSVSREKKERFSLILESASTNQTSMYLCASSRTKDRSYEQYFGPGTRLTVT.

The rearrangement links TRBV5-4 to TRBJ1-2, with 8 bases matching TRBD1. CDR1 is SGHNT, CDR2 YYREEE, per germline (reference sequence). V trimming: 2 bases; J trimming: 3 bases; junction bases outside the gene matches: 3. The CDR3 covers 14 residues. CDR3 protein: CASSFGQGDYGYTF. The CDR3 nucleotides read TGTGCCAGCAGCTTTGGACAGGGAGACTATGGCTACACCTTC.

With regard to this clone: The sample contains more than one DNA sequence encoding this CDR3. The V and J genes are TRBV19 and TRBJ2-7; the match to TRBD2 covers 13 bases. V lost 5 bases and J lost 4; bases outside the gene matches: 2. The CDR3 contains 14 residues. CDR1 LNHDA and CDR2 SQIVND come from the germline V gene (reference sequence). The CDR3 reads CASSGLAGAYEQYF. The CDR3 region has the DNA TGTGCCAGTAGTGGACTAGCGGGAGCATACGAGCAGTACTTC.

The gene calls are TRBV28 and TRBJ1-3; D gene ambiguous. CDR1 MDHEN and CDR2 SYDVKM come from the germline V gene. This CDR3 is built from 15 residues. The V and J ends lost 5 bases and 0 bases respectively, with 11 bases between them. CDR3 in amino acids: CASSPTINSGNTIYF. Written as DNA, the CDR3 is TGTGCCAGCAGTCCCACTATTAACTCTGGAAACACCATATATTTT.

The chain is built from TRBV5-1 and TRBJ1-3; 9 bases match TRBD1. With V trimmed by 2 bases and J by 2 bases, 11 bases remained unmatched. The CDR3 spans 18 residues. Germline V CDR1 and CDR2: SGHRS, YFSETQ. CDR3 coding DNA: TGCGCCAGCAGCTTAAAACCCGGGACAGGGAGTACTGGAAACACCATATATTTT. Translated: CASSLKPGTGSTGNTIYF.

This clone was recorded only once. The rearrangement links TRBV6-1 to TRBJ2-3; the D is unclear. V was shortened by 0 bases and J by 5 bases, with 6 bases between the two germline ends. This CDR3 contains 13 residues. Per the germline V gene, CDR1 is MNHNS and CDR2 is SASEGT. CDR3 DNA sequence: TGTGCCAGCAGTGAAGCGCCAAAAGATACGCAGTATTTT. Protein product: CASSEAPKDTQYF.